The next 15 T cell receptor beta chains were all read from a single sample in a study of blood T cells in healthy people across ages. A J-beta primer mix and a sample-barcoded 5' primer were used in a second PCR of about 7 to 12 cycles. TCRdb ran MiXCR on the 5' RACE reads and lists one entry per CDR3 protein. The sample yields about 1,400,000 distinct CDR3 sequences, roughly 60% seen once. The sequencing sample was made of blood. These receptors originate from a man aged 18 to 29 in good health.

The rearrangement joins TRBV6-5 to TRBJ2-1, with 10 bases aligning to TRBD2. The CDR3 contains 15 residues. The V segment lost 5 bases and the J segment 2 bases; nucleotides outside the gene matches: 3. Per germline, CDR1 MNHEY and CDR2 SVGAGI. The CDR3 sequence: CASSPSGSAYNEQFF. CDR3 DNA: TGTGCCAGCAGTCCTAGCGGGAGTGCCTACAATGAGCAGTTCTTC.

The chain combines TRBV4-1 with TRBJ1-1; unclear D gene. This CDR3 has 18 amino acids. V dropped 1 base and J dropped 5 bases, with 23 bases sitting between them. CDR1 and CDR2 (germline): MGHRA, YSYEKL. CDR3 bases: TGCGCCAGCAGCCAAGGTCTCTCTGCCGCGACGCTTAGGACTGAAGCTTTCTTT. Amino acid sequence: CASSQGLSAATLRTEAFF.

The J gene is TRBJ2-1, the V gene TRBV29-1; D not certain. CDR3 length equals 13 residues. V shed 5 bases and J shed 6 bases, with 14 bases lying between them. Germline loops: CDR1 SQVTM, CDR2 ANQGSEA. CDR3 protein: CSVFPDSGNEQFF. Here the CDR3 DNA reads TGCAGCGTTTTTCCAGACTCCGGCAATGAGCAGTTCTTC.

Worth noting for this clonotype: This could be a read error, since a much larger clone is one nucleotide away. The V call is TRBV28, the J call TRBJ2-5; a weak D match, TRBD1 (6 bases). From germline, CDR1 is MDHEN and CDR2 SYDVKM. The CDR3 contains 14 residues. CDR3 nucleotide sequence: TGTGCCGGCAGTGTACAGGGTCGCGGAGAGACCCAGTACTTC. Encoded protein: CAGSVQGRGETQYF. Full variable domain (missing parts from reference TRBV28 and TRBJ2-5): DVKVTQSSRYLVKRTGEKVFLECVQDMDHENMFWYRQDPGLGLRLIYFSYDVKMKEKGDIPEGYSVSREKKERFSLILESASTNQTSMYLCAGSVQGRGETQYFGPGTRLLVL.

The chain is built from TRBV12-3 or TRBV12-4 and TRBJ2-7; possibly TRBD1 for D (5 bases). The CDR3 extends over 14 amino acids. Trimming took 6 bases from V and 7 from J, leaving 19 bases between them. The CDR3 spells CASSQTTREAEQYF. The CDR3 DNA sequence: TGTGCCAGCAGCCAAACGACCAGGGAAGCTGAGCAGTACTTC.

This sequence joins TRBV27 and TRBJ1-2, with D possibly TRBD1 on 5 matching bases. The CDR3 consists of 14 residues. The V and J ends lost 2 bases and 3 bases respectively, with 10 bases between them. Germline CDR1 MNHEY, CDR2 SMNVEV (reference sequence). The CDR3 DNA sequence: TGTGCCAGCAGTTTACGTGGGGGGGACTATGGCTACACCTTC. It yields the protein CASSLRGGDYGYTF.

The sample holds one count of this clonotype. This chain connects TRBV5-1 to TRBJ2-7, with TRBD2 matching over 8 bases. Trimming removed 0 bases from V and 5 bases from J; junction bases left unmatched: 4. The germline V gene has CDR1 SGHRS and CDR2 YFSETQ. The CDR3 has 14 residues. The CDR3 sequence is CASSLATSGHEQYF. The CDR3 bases are TGCGCCAGCAGCTTGGCAACTAGCGGTCACGAGCAGTACTTC.

The gene calls are TRBV3-1 and TRBJ2-1, with D possibly being TRBD1 (5 bases). The V gene's germline CDR1 is LGHDT and CDR2 YNNKEL (reference sequence). The CDR3 has 15 amino acids. Trimming pared 0 bases from V and 2 bases from J, leaving 8 bases between. CDR3 bases: TGTGCCAGCAGCCAAGACAGGGATCCCTACAATGAGCAGTTCTTC. It codes for CASSQDRDPYNEQFF.

This clonotype was found a few times. This chain uses TRBV18 with TRBJ2-7; D is perhaps TRBD1 (6 bases). Germline-derived CDR1 and CDR2 are KGHSH and LQKENI. Deletions cut 6 bases from V and 5 bases from J, with 17 bases between. This CDR3 has 14 amino acids. The CDR3 DNA is TGTGCCAGCTCCGACCGACAGGCCTTTGACGAGCAGTACTTC. Its protein product is CASSDRQAFDEQYF.

A few counts support this clonotype. The gene calls are TRBV7-9 and TRBJ2-5; TRBD1 agrees at 7 bases. The J call may not be correct, given that the DNA end is closer to TRBJ2-4. The CDR3 runs to 16 residues. Germline V gene lookup returns CDR1 SEHNR and CDR2 FQNEAQ (reference sequence). The CDR3 sequence is CASSTSMTGRQNIQYF. The CDR3 bases are TGTGCCAGCAGCACTTCGATGACAGGGCGCCAAAACATTCAGTACTTC.

As DNA, the CDR3 is TGTGCCAGCAGGATCACAGGGGGCCATGGCTACACCTTC. Translated, it gives CASRITGGHGYTF. The chain links TRBV25-1 to TRBJ1-2, with TRBD1 identical over 9 bases. The V and J ends lost 6 bases and 6 bases, in that order; junction bases with no gene match: 5. CDR1 is MGHDK and CDR2 is SYGVNS in the germline V gene. CDR3 length: 13 amino acids.

This chain joins TRBV6-5 and TRBJ1-4; tentative D call: TRBD1 (5 bases). Germline V gene data show CDR1 as MNHEY and CDR2 as SVGAGI. V was shortened by 0 bases and J by 7 bases, with 12 bases between the two germline ends. The CDR3 covers 15 residues. Here the CDR3 DNA reads TGTGCCAGCAGTTACTCCGGGGTTAGGGGTGAAAAACTGTTTTTT. Its translation is CASSYSGVRGEKLFF.

The V call is TRBV10-3, the J call TRBJ1-2; possible D gene TRBD1, 5 bases. Trimming stripped 2 bases from V and 4 bases from J, with 11 bases between. This CDR3 has 14 residues. Per germline, CDR1 ENHRY and CDR2 SYGVKD. The CDR3 protein is CAISEPQGLYGYTF. The CDR3 DNA follows: TGTGCCATCAGTGAGCCCCAGGGTCTCTATGGCTACACCTTC.

The gene calls are TRBV6-1 and TRBJ1-1; D not certain. Trimming took off 6 bases at V and 1 base at J, with 9 bases between the two ends. Germline V CDR1 and CDR2: MNHNS, SASEGT. This CDR3 has 13 amino acids. The chain's CDR3 is CASRAWKNTEAFF. DNA of the CDR3: TGTGCCAGCAGAGCTTGGAAGAACACTGAAGCTTTCTTT.

The chain links TRBV5-3 to TRBJ2-3; weak D call: TRBD1 (6 bases). TRBV5-3 is an ORF, and what it does is uncertain. V lost 8 bases to trimming and J lost 2 bases, with 21 bases between them. This CDR3 contains 16 residues. This CDR3 reads CASKSSMRGTTDTQYF. CDR3 nucleotide sequence: TGTGCCAGCAAAAGTTCTATGAGGGGGACCACAGATACGCAGTATTTT.